This entry lists 24 T cell receptor beta chains sequenced from one sample in a study of PD-1 blockade in classical Hodgkin lymphoma. The method was immunoSEQ multiplex PCR; TCRdb's version includes in-frame clones alone and lacks a portion of them. The table shows around 35,000 clones, with 85% to 90% occurring only once. After autologous stem cell transplantation all patients relapsed, and prior brentuximab vedotin exposure differed between cohorts. The sequencing here drew on peripheral blood mononuclear cells (PBMCs), taken before the second cycle of nivolumab. The receptor set was obtained from a human donor with classical Hodgkin lymphoma.

The chain employs TRBV28 and TRBJ2-1, with a possible D match to TRBD1 (5 bases). CDR1 and CDR2 from the germline V gene are MDHEN and SYDVKM. This CDR3 has 14 residues. Trimming cost V 4 bases and J 5 bases, with 12 bases left between them. The CDR3 DNA sequence: TGTGCCAGCAGTTCGTTCCAGGGTGACAATGAGCAGTTCTTC. It is translated as CASSSFQGDNEQFF. The full variable domain, its missing parts supplied by reference TRBV28 and TRBJ2-1, is DVKVTQSSRYLVKRTGEKVFLECVQDMDHENMFWYRQDPGLGLRLIYFSYDVKMKEKGDIPEGYSVSREKKERFSLILESASTNQTSMYLCASSSFQGDNEQFFGPGTRLTVL.

The chain links TRBV14 to TRBJ2-1; no firm D call. This CDR3 spans 15 amino acids. V dropped 0 bases and J dropped 2 bases, with 8 bases sitting between them. CDR1 and CDR2 (germline): SGHDN, FVKESK. This CDR3 reads CASSQDLGPYNEQFF. In nucleotides, the CDR3 is TGTGCCAGCAGCCAAGACCTAGGGCCCTACAATGAGCAGTTCTTC.

This chain joins TRBV4-1 and TRBJ2-1, with D possibly TRBD1 on 5 matching bases. The germline V and J ends were trimmed by 0 bases and 14 bases, with 17 bases remaining between them. CDR1 MGHRA and CDR2 YSYEKL come from the germline V gene. CDR3 size: 14 residues. CDR3 sequence reads: CASSQDRKGIRKFF. CDR3 DNA sequence: TGCGCCAGCAGCCAAGATCGTAAGGGGATTAGGAAGTTCTTC.

The CDR3 protein is CASSQTTGGFEKLFF. CDR3 coding DNA: TGTGCCAGCAGCCAAACCACAGGGGGATTTGAAAAACTGTTTTTT. The chain couples TRBV2 to TRBJ1-4, with 8 nucleotides matching TRBD1. The CDR3 has 15 amino acids. Germline CDR1 is SNHLY and CDR2 is FYNNEI. Trimming took 6 bases from V and 7 from J; bases not matched to a gene: 10.

CDR3 bases: TGTGCCAGCACCAGATACGGCTCTGGAAACACCATATATTTT. This encodes CASTRYGSGNTIYF. V gene TRBV6-5 combines with J gene TRBJ1-3; the D is unclear. This CDR3 is built from 14 residues. V lost 7 bases and J lost 0, with 10 bases in between. Germline CDR1 MNHEY, CDR2 SVGAGI.

The CDR3 bases are TGCGCCAGCAGCTCGAGACTAGTTTACAATGAGCAGTTCTTC. It encodes CASSSRLVYNEQFF. This chain joins TRBV5-1 and TRBJ2-1, with D maybe TRBD2 (6 bases). The CDR3 contains 14 residues. Germline assignment: CDR1 SGHRS and CDR2 YFSETQ. V lost 3 bases to trimming and J lost 4 bases, with 11 bases between them. Full variable domain (outside the CDR3, taken from reference TRBV5-1 and TRBJ2-1): KAGVTQTPRYLIKTRGQQVTLSCSPISGHRSVSWYQQTPGQGLQFLFEYFSETQRNKGNFPGRFSGRQFSNSRSEMNVSTLELGDSALYLCASSSRLVYNEQFFGPGTRLTVL.

This sequence joins TRBV6-1 and TRBJ1-1, with D tentatively TRBD1 (6 bases). V gave up 6 bases and J gave up 1 base, with 12 bases separating them. Looked up from germline, CDR1 is MNHNS and CDR2 is SASEGT. CDR3 size: 14 residues. The CDR3 loop is CASRKGGTNTEAFF. The CDR3 region has the DNA TGTGCCAGCAGGAAAGGGGGGACGAACACTGAAGCTTTCTTT.

The genes are TRBV30 and TRBJ1-1; D gene unclear. V lost 3 bases, J lost 1 base, and 9 bases lay in between. The CDR3 length is 13 residues. CDR1 GTSNPN and CDR2 SVGIG come from the germline V gene (reference sequence). The CDR3 loop reads CAWSPDRNTEAFF. Written as DNA, the CDR3 is TGTGCCTGGAGCCCGGATCGGAACACTGAAGCTTTCTTT.

This clone was recorded only once. J is TRBJ2-7 and V is TRBV9, with a possible D match to TRBD2 (5 bases). From germline, CDR1 is SGDLS and CDR2 YYNGEE. The CDR3 loop spans 15 amino acids. Trimming took 3 bases from V and 3 from J, leaving 16 bases between them. CDR3 sequence (DNA): TGTGCCAGCAGCGGAGGGCCTCCAACTTACTACGAGCAGTACTTC. The encoded protein is CASSGGPPTYYEQYF.

The chain recombines TRBV5-1 with TRBJ2-1; 14 positions agree with TRBD2. The V and J ends lost 5 bases and 5 bases, in that order; junction bases with no gene match: 9. Germline V CDR1 and CDR2: SGHRS, YFSETQ. The CDR3 length is 17 residues. CDR3 DNA sequence: TGCGCCAGCAGAGGGGCGACTAGCGGGAGGGTAAACAATGAGCAGTTCTTC. This translates into CASRGATSGRVNNEQFF.

V usage is TRBV6-5 and J usage is TRBJ2-1; 8 nucleotides align to TRBD2. Per the germline V gene, CDR1 is MNHEY and CDR2 is SVGAGI. The CDR3 loop spans 15 amino acids. The J segment lost 0 bases and the V segment lost 6 bases, leaving 4 bases of the junction unmatched. CDR3 residues: CASSPSGLSYNEQFF. The CDR3 DNA sequence: TGTGCCAGCAGCCCTAGCGGGCTCTCCTACAATGAGCAGTTCTTC.

This clone was recorded a few times. V gene TRBV5-1 combines with J gene TRBJ2-5, with TRBD1 as a possible D gene (6 bases). This CDR3 region has 14 residues. Germline-derived CDR1 and CDR2 are SGHRS and YFSETQ. Trimming took 5 bases from V and 1 from J, leaving 12 bases between them. This CDR3 is CASRRTGPQETQYF. The DNA for the CDR3 is TGCGCCAGCAGGCGTACAGGGCCCCAAGAGACCCAGTACTTC.

The J gene is TRBJ2-7, the V gene TRBV4-2, with unresolved D. The germline V gene has CDR1 LGHNA and CDR2 YNFKEQ. Between the trimmed V and J ends, which lost 1 base and 2 bases, there was a span of 6 bases. CDR3 length: 13 residues. The CDR3 bases are TGTGCCAGCAGCCAAGGCCAGCCCTACGAGCAGTACTTC. Its translation: CASSQGQPYEQYF.

The V gene is TRBV29-1, the J gene TRBJ2-3, with 14 positions matching TRBD2. Germline CDR1 is SQVTM and CDR2 is ANQGSEA. The CDR3 has 13 amino acids. This CDR3 is CNLGLAGVDTQYF. CDR3 in DNA: TGCAACCTGGGACTAGCGGGAGTGGATACGCAGTATTTT.

Judged by abundance, this clone is medium-sized. Different DNA sequences within this sample yield the same CDR3. J is TRBJ2-2 and V is TRBV6-1; TRBD1 aligns across 8 bases. This CDR3 has 13 amino acids. J was trimmed by 1 base and V by 8 bases; bases with no gene match: 0. CDR1 and CDR2 (germline): MNHNS, SASEGT. CDR3 amino acids: CASDRGNTGELFF. CDR3 bases: TGTGCCAGCGACAGGGGGAACACCGGGGAGCTGTTTTTT.

The chain links TRBV14 to TRBJ2-7; D is uncertain. Trimming took 2 bases from V and 4 from J, leaving 15 bases between them. The CDR3 contains 15 residues. Germline V gives CDR1 SGHDN, CDR2 FVKESK. The CDR3 DNA reads TGTGCCAGCAGCCAAAGATCACCATCACCATACGAGCAGTACTTC. Encoded protein: CASSQRSPSPYEQYF. The whole variable domain, filled in from reference TRBV14 and TRBJ2-7, reads EAGVTQFPSHSVIEKGQTVTLRCDPISGHDNLYWYRRVMGKEIKFLLHFVKESKQDESGMPNNRFLAERTGGTYSTLKVQPAELEDSGVYFCASSQRSPSPYEQYFGPGTRLTVT.

The chain has TRBV10-3 and TRBJ2-5; D remains unclear. The CDR3 consists of 15 residues. Germline values: CDR1 ENHRY, CDR2 SYGVKD. V was shortened by 3 bases and J by 5 bases, with 16 bases between the two germline ends. CDR3 DNA sequence: TGTGCCATCAGTGATAATCCTCGACATGGCGAGACCCAGTACTTC. Protein sequence: CAISDNPRHGETQYF.

The chain is built from TRBV6-5 and TRBJ2-2; 7 bases line up with TRBD1. This CDR3 spans 15 amino acids. Per germline, CDR1 MNHEY and CDR2 SVGAGI. J was trimmed by 3 bases and V by 2 bases; bases with no gene match: 3. The CDR3 DNA reads as TGTGCCAGCAGTTACGGGGACAGATACACCGGGGAGCTGTTTTTT. Its translation is CASSYGDRYTGELFF.

V is TRBV2 and J is TRBJ2-7, with D tentatively TRBD1 or TRBD2 (5 bases each). Germline assignment: CDR1 SNHLY and CDR2 FYNNEI. The CDR3 length is 13 residues. Trimming removed 8 bases from V and 6 bases from J, with 17 bases in between. CDR3 loop: CASGGREMSEQYF. Written as DNA, the CDR3 is TGTGCCAGCGGAGGCAGGGAAATGTCCGAGCAGTACTTC.

The chain is built from TRBV7-9 and TRBJ2-7; 10 nucleotides agree with TRBD1. Germline loops: CDR1 SEHNR, CDR2 FQNEAQ (reference sequence). With 5 bases clipped from V and 2 bases from J, the junction kept 12 bases outside the gene matches. CDR3 length equals 17 residues. The CDR3 region is CASSPKFGTGAAYEQYF. The CDR3 DNA follows: TGTGCCAGCAGCCCCAAATTTGGGACAGGGGCAGCCTACGAGCAGTACTTC.

The J gene is TRBJ2-3, the V gene TRBV7-2, with 11 nucleotides matching TRBD2. The V and J ends lost 5 bases and 3 bases, in that order; junction bases with no gene match: 7. The CDR3 covers 16 residues. Germline V gives CDR1 SGHTA, CDR2 FQGNSA. CDR3 sequence (DNA): TGTGCCAGCAGCCCCCGACTAGCGGGATTAACAGATACGCAGTATTTT. Encoded protein: CASSPRLAGLTDTQYF.

The V call is TRBV7-9, the J call TRBJ1-1, with 7 bases fitting TRBD1. V shed 5 bases and J 4 bases; nucleotides not matched to a gene: 4. The CDR3 covers 13 residues. CDR1 is SEHNR and CDR2 is FQNEAQ in the germline V gene (reference sequence). The CDR3 sequence: CASSPRQGTEAFF. In DNA, the CDR3 is TGTGCCAGCAGCCCCCGACAGGGCACTGAAGCTTTCTTT.

This clone appeared once. The chain has TRBV27 and TRBJ2-1; D gene uncertain. The CDR3 runs 17 residues. CDR1 is MNHEY and CDR2 is SMNVEV in the germline V gene (reference sequence). Trimming pared 1 base from V and 1 base from J, leaving 14 bases between. CDR3 bases: TGTGCCAGCAGTTTATATCCCCTAGTCTTATCCTACAATGAGCAGTTCTTC. It yields the protein CASSLYPLVLSYNEQFF.

In its sample, this clone was seen once. J is TRBJ2-3 and V is TRBV7-9; D is unresolved. The CDR3 length is 16 residues. Trimming shortened V by 0 bases and J by 1 base, and 11 bases separated the two germline ends. Germline V gene sequence: CDR1 SEHNR, CDR2 FQNEAQ (reference sequence). The CDR3 DNA is TGTGCCAGCAGCTTAGCGGCAGGCCTCGGCACAGATACGCAGTATTTT. As protein: CASSLAAGLGTDTQYF.